The 24 T cell receptor beta chains below all came from one sample that was sequenced in a study of blood T cell repertoires in COVID-19. Produced via immunoSEQ multiplex PCR; TCRdb's table is partial and in-frame only. The data show 250,000 to 350,000 clones, with around 90% seen just once and about 18% held by the top ten. Source material: PBMCs or T cells enriched from blood (not recorded which). The receptors here all came from a woman aged 25-40 years who had recovered from COVID-19.

The chain employs TRBV11-2 and TRBJ2-7; no reliable D call. The V gene's germline CDR1 is SGHAT and CDR2 FQNNGV. This CDR3 comprises 15 residues. V dropped 0 bases and J dropped 5 bases, with 14 bases sitting between them. The CDR3 sequence: CASSLDPYGWNEQYF. CDR3 bases: TGTGCCAGCAGCTTAGACCCTTACGGGTGGAACGAGCAGTACTTC.

The chain recombines TRBV4-1 with TRBJ1-5; D unclear. Germline CDR1 is MGHRA and CDR2 is YSYEKL. V lost 1 base and J 4 bases, leaving 11 bases between the germline ends. The CDR3 is 15 residues long. CDR3 DNA sequence: TGCGCCAGCAGCCAAGTGACCAGGTTAAATCAGCCCCAGCATTTT. This sequence encodes CASSQVTRLNQPQHF.

The chain is built from TRBV27 and TRBJ2-1; weak D call: TRBD2 (5 bases). Germline CDR1 MNHEY, CDR2 SMNVEV (reference sequence). The CDR3 has 15 amino acids. Deletions cut 3 bases from V and 0 bases from J, with 9 bases between. CDR3 DNA: TGTGCCAGCAGTTTCGGGGATCCCTCCTACAATGAGCAGTTCTTC. It translates to CASSFGDPSYNEQFF.

This clone was detected only a few times. The chain links TRBV18 to TRBJ1-1, with no clear D. The V end lost 2 bases, the J end lost 0 bases, and 7 bases lay between the germline ends. The CDR3 runs 14 residues. Germline CDR1 is KGHSH and CDR2 is LQKENI. The CDR3 loop reads CASSPIQMNTEAFF. In DNA, the CDR3 is TGTGCCAGCTCACCAATTCAGATGAACACTGAAGCTTTCTTT.

The table lists this clone with a few counts. The chain recombines TRBV19 with TRBJ2-1, with 7 positions matching TRBD1. The germline V gene has CDR1 LNHDA and CDR2 SQIVND (reference sequence). The ends lost 3 bases at V and 7 bases at J; junction bases unmatched: 6. The CDR3 is 14 amino acids. CDR3 DNA sequence: TGTGCCAGTAGTATCAGGGGGACGGGGAATGAGCAGTTCTTC. This gives the protein CASSIRGTGNEQFF.

This clone has just one count. The rearrangement uses TRBV13 and TRBJ2-7; D is possibly TRBD1 (6 bases). The CDR3 runs 14 residues. Per the germline V gene, CDR1 is PRHDT and CDR2 is FYEKMQ (reference sequence). Trimming took 5 bases from V and 3 from J, leaving 14 bases between them. As DNA, the CDR3 is TGTGCCAGCAGCCCCCGAGGGGGAGACTACGAGCAGTACTTC. This gives the protein CASSPRGGDYEQYF.

This clone is a singleton in its sample. The genes are TRBV7-2 and TRBJ2-5, with a weak D call TRBD2 (6 bases). This CDR3 is 13 amino acids long. Trimming left V 4 bases short and J 1 base short, with 7 bases between. Germline CDR1 reads SGHTA; CDR2 reads FQGNSA. CDR3 amino acids: CASSWGLQETQYF. CDR3 sequence (DNA): TGTGCCAGCAGCTGGGGACTCCAAGAGACCCAGTACTTC.

The rearrangement joins TRBV2 to TRBJ2-2, with D possibly being TRBD2 (6 bases). V dropped 4 bases and J dropped 2 bases, with 14 bases sitting between them. The CDR3 covers 16 residues. Germline V gene data show CDR1 as SNHLY and CDR2 as FYNNEI. CDR3 sequence reads: CASSGRGTRNTGELFF. The CDR3, as DNA: TGTGCCAGCAGTGGACGGGGGACCAGAAACACCGGGGAGCTGTTTTTT.

The chain has TRBV24-1 and TRBJ2-5, with D possibly matching TRBD1 (6 bases). The CDR3 totals 16 residues. The V and J ends lost 4 bases and 5 bases respectively, with 19 bases between them. Germline V gives CDR1 KGHDR, CDR2 SFDVKD. CDR3 nucleotide sequence: TGTGCCACCAGTGACCCTGGACAGTCCCTAGGGGAGACCCAGTACTTC. Protein: CATSDPGQSLGETQYF.

The rearrangement uses TRBV7-2 and TRBJ1-5; 7 bases match TRBD1. The CDR3 loop spans 14 amino acids. With 5 bases clipped from V and 9 bases from J, the junction kept 10 bases outside the gene matches. Germline CDR1 SGHTA, CDR2 FQGNSA. The CDR3 nucleotides read TGTGCCAGCAGCCGGGACAGAGGGAGTGCGCCCCAGCATTTT. It is translated as CASSRDRGSAPQHF.

In its sample, this clone was seen once. The J gene is TRBJ2-1, the V gene TRBV6-5; 7 bases agree with TRBD1. The CDR3 runs to 12 residues. With 5 bases clipped from V and 8 bases from J, the junction kept 3 bases outside the gene matches. Germline V gene sequence: CDR1 MNHEY, CDR2 SVGAGI. The CDR3 protein is CASSLQGDEQFF. Written as DNA, the CDR3 is TGTGCCAGCAGTCTCCAGGGGGATGAGCAGTTCTTC.

The V gene is TRBV10-3, the J gene TRBJ2-7, with D possibly being TRBD2 (6 bases). Looked up from germline, CDR1 is ENHRY and CDR2 is SYGVKD. The germline V and J ends were trimmed by 4 bases and 2 bases, with 9 bases remaining between them. This CDR3 contains 13 residues. The CDR3 protein is CAISGDSAYEQYF. CDR3 bases: TGTGCCATCAGTGGGGACTCAGCCTACGAGCAGTACTTC.

Points on this clone: In the same sample, other DNA sequences code for this CDR3. The chain links TRBV6-5 to TRBJ1-1; the D gene is possibly TRBD1 (6 bases). Germline V lookup: CDR1 MNHEY, CDR2 SVGAGI. There are 13 residues in the CDR3. Trimming took off 5 bases at V and 2 bases at J, with 9 bases between the two ends. The CDR3 sequence: CASSRTVNTEAFF. The CDR3 bases are TGTGCCAGCAGTAGGACAGTCAACACTGAAGCTTTCTTT.

The chain recombines TRBV27 with TRBJ2-3; 7 bases agree with TRBD2. Germline V gives CDR1 MNHEY, CDR2 SMNVEV (reference sequence). V shed 5 bases and J 0 bases; nucleotides not matched to a gene: 8. The CDR3 is 16 amino acids. CDR3 residues: CASSGPSGTSTDTQYF. DNA of the CDR3: TGTGCCAGCAGTGGGCCTAGCGGTACTAGCACAGATACGCAGTATTTT.

This chain joins TRBV11-3 and TRBJ2-3; D perhaps matches TRBD1 (6 bases). The germline gives CDR1 SGHNT, CDR2 YENEEA. V shed 1 base and J shed 2 bases, with 10 bases lying between them. The CDR3 has 15 residues. In nucleotides, the CDR3 is TGTGCCAGCAGCTTAGGGAACAGGGTCACAGATACGCAGTATTTT. Its protein is CASSLGNRVTDTQYF.

The J gene is TRBJ2-1, the V gene TRBV6-2 or TRBV6-3, with TRBD1 as a possible D gene (6 bases). Germline V gene sequence: CDR1 MNHEY, CDR2 SVGEGT. The V end lost 2 bases, the J end lost 13 bases, and 21 bases lay between the germline ends. This CDR3 is 15 amino acids long. The CDR3 DNA sequence: TGTGCCAGCAGTTACCCCGGGCGCCACCGGGACAACCAGTTCTTC. This encodes CASSYPGRHRDNQFF.

The rearrangement links TRBV11-3 to TRBJ2-7; 8 bases are shared with TRBD2. CDR3 length: 15 amino acids. CDR1 and CDR2 from the germline V gene are SGHNT and YENEEA. V gave up 1 base and J gave up 3 bases; unmatched junction bases: 5. The CDR3 loop reads CASSLGAGGNYEQYF. CDR3 coding DNA: TGTGCCAGCAGCTTAGGTGCGGGGGGTAACTACGAGCAGTACTTC.

This rearrangement joins TRBV5-6 to TRBJ1-4; 7 bases agree with TRBD1. V lost 1 base and J lost 4; bases outside the gene matches: 4. CDR3 length equals 15 residues. From germline, CDR1 is SGHDT and CDR2 YYEEEE. The CDR3 DNA reads as TGTGCCAGCAGCTTGTCGGGACAGATTAATGAAAAACTGTTTTTT. Residues: CASSLSGQINEKLFF.

This rearrangement joins TRBV19 to TRBJ1-5, with D tentatively TRBD1 (6 bases). Looked up from germline, CDR1 is LNHDA and CDR2 is SQIVND (reference sequence). The V and J ends lost 5 bases and 4 bases respectively, with 12 bases between them. The CDR3 consists of 14 residues. The CDR3 DNA reads TGTGCCAGTAGTGCCACCAGGGGTAATCAGCCCCAGCATTTT. Translating it yields CASSATRGNQPQHF.

CDR3 DNA: TGTGCCAGCAGTTTCTTCGGAGGAAGCTCCTATAATTCACCCCTCCACTTT. Amino acid sequence: CASSFFGGSSYNSPLHF. The rearrangement uses TRBV28 and TRBJ1-6; D remains ambiguous. V lost 3 bases, J lost 0 bases, and 12 bases lay in between. There are 17 residues in the CDR3. Germline V lookup: CDR1 MDHEN, CDR2 SYDVKM.

This chain joins TRBV7-8 and TRBJ2-1; TRBD1 agrees at 7 bases. The CDR3 sequence is 13 residues long. The trim removed 5 bases at V and 3 bases at J, leaving 1 base unmatched. Germline V gene sequence: CDR1 SGHVS, CDR2 FQNEAQ. CDR3 coding DNA: TGTGCCAGCAGCCCAGGGGGCTACAATGAGCAGTTCTTC. It codes for CASSPGGYNEQFF. The complete variable domain, with remaining parts taken from reference TRBV7-8 and TRBJ2-1, reads GAGVSQSPRYKVAKRGQDVALRCDPISGHVSLFWYQQALGQGPEFLTYFQNEAQLDKSGLPSDRFFAERPEGSVSTLKIQRTQQEDSAVYLCASSPGGYNEQFFGPGTRLTVL.

The V call is TRBV3-1 (or the pseudogene TRBV3-2), the J call TRBJ2-1; 9 bases map to TRBD2. The length of the CDR3 is 15 residues. The germline V gene encodes CDR1 LGHDT and CDR2 YNNKEL (reference sequence). V shed 4 bases, J shed 4 bases, and the junction held 5 bases outside the gene matches. The CDR3 loop reads CASSPLAGVYNEQFF. CDR3 sequence (DNA): TGTGCCAGCAGCCCTTTAGCGGGGGTTTACAATGAGCAGTTCTTC.

This chain connects TRBV19 to TRBJ1-5; possible D gene TRBD1, 5 bases. V lost 2 bases and J lost 0, with 11 bases in between. Germline V gives CDR1 LNHDA, CDR2 SQIVND (reference sequence). CDR3 size: 16 residues. CDR3 protein: CASSIKVGASNQPQHF. DNA of the CDR3: TGTGCCAGTAGTATAAAGGTTGGGGCTAGCAATCAGCCCCAGCATTTT.

The V gene is TRBV5-1, the J gene TRBJ2-7; the D gene is possibly TRBD1 (6 bases). The CDR3 runs to 14 residues. Germline CDR1 and CDR2: SGHRS and YFSETQ. Trimming pared 5 bases from V and 3 bases from J, leaving 15 bases between. The CDR3 loop is CASSPSGTYYEQYF. CDR3 in DNA: TGCGCCAGCAGTCCATCGGGGACATACTACGAGCAGTACTTC.